The 18 T cell receptor beta chains below all came from one sample that was sequenced in a study of T-cell memory formation after mild COVID-19. TCRdb re-called the 5' RACE reads with MiXCR, one entry per CDR3 protein. The data show almost 350,000 distinct CDR3 sequences, around 20% seen once. The sample was PBMCs or a T cell subset sorted from them (not recorded which). These receptors all come from a man between 18 and 35 years old who had mild COVID-19 (a few samples of this study predate the infection). Cell type and time point are not known.

This clonotype has more than one count but fewer than ten. This chain joins TRBV15 and TRBJ1-1; D might be TRBD1 (5 bases). The germline gives CDR1 LNHNV, CDR2 YYDKDF (reference sequence). The CDR3 spans 13 residues. V was clipped by 5 bases and J by 1 base, with 8 bases between them. CDR3 bases: TGTGCCACCAGCCTGGACACGAACACTGAAGCTTTCTTT. Translated: CATSLDTNTEAFF.

The V gene is TRBV6-1, the J gene TRBJ1-5; possible D gene TRBD1, 6 bases. Germline V CDR1 and CDR2: MNHNS, SASEGT. There are 15 residues in the CDR3. V was cut by 5 bases and J by 4 bases, with 15 bases left in between. CDR3 region: CASSFPTGANQPQHF. The DNA for the CDR3 is TGTGCCAGCAGTTTCCCAACGGGGGCGAATCAGCCCCAGCATTTT.

This clonotype has just a few counts. Written as DNA, the CDR3 is TGTGCCAGCTCGGTTCCCCTCCCCGGGACAGGGGAAACAGATACGCAGTATTTT. This sequence encodes CASSVPLPGTGETDTQYF. V is TRBV18 and J is TRBJ2-3; 10 positions agree with TRBD1. Germline CDR1 reads KGHSH; CDR2 reads LQKENI. Germline trimming cut 6 bases from V and 3 bases from J; bases unmatched to any gene: 15. The CDR3 covers 18 residues.

The chain links TRBV28 to TRBJ1-4; possible D gene TRBD1, 5 bases. The V gene's germline CDR1 is MDHEN and CDR2 SYDVKM. V lost 6 bases to trimming and J lost 8 bases, with 19 bases between them. The CDR3 loop spans 15 amino acids. CDR3 DNA: TGTGCCAGCAGGCTGGCCAGCGGCTGGGACGAAAAACTGTTTTTT. Its translation is CASRLASGWDEKLFF. The entire variable domain, with the rest obtained from reference TRBV28 and TRBJ1-4, is as follows: DVKVTQSSRYLVKRTGEKVFLECVQDMDHENMFWYRQDPGLGLRLIYFSYDVKMKEKGDIPEGYSVSREKKERFSLILESASTNQTSMYLCASRLASGWDEKLFFGSGTQLSVL.

The V and J genes are TRBV5-1 and TRBJ2-1; 15 positions agree with TRBD2. Losses at the gene ends were 3 bases for V and 4 bases for J; bases not matched to a gene: 2. CDR1 and CDR2 (germline): SGHRS, YFSETQ. The CDR3 consists of 16 residues. Here the CDR3 DNA reads TGCGCCAGCAGCTACGGACTAGCGGGGGGGTACAATGAGCAGTTCTTC. It is translated as CASSYGLAGGYNEQFF.

This clonotype has only a few counts. This chain links TRBV6-4 with TRBJ1-1; no firm D call. The CDR3 totals 14 residues. The germline V gene has CDR1 MRHNA and CDR2 SNTAGT. V lost 0 bases and J lost 1, with 6 bases in between. The CDR3 region has the DNA TGTGCCAGCAGTGACTCGCCGGAGAACACTGAAGCTTTCTTT. Translation gives CASSDSPENTEAFF.

There are a few counts of this clonotype. The J gene is TRBJ2-5, the V gene TRBV12-3 or TRBV12-4; TRBD2 agrees at 9 bases. The CDR3 has 18 amino acids. Trimming took 5 bases from V and 3 from J; bases not matched to a gene: 16. CDR3: CASSPRRPSGVKKETQYF. The CDR3 DNA follows: TGTGCCAGCAGTCCCCGTCGACCTAGCGGGGTAAAAAAAGAGACCCAGTACTTC.

The chain is built from TRBV6-2 or TRBV6-3 and TRBJ2-1, with 8 positions matching TRBD2. The trim removed 6 bases at V and 5 bases at J, leaving 12 bases unmatched. CDR1 is MNHEY and CDR2 is SVGEGT in the germline V gene. The CDR3 length is 16 residues. In DNA form, the CDR3 reads TGTGCCAGCAGCAACGGGGGGGCCGCGTCGAACAATGAGCAGTTCTTC. Protein sequence: CASSNGGAASNNEQFF.

The chain combines TRBV6-2 or TRBV6-3 with TRBJ1-5; possibly TRBD1 for D (5 bases). Trimming stripped 6 bases from V and 6 bases from J, with 12 bases between. Germline CDR1 is MNHEY and CDR2 is SVGEGT. The length of the CDR3 is 13 residues. This chain's CDR3 is CASRTPGGQPQHF. The CDR3 DNA is TGTGCCAGCAGGACACCCGGGGGTCAGCCCCAGCATTTT.

This clonotype was seen more than once but under ten times. This rearrangement joins TRBV4-1 to TRBJ1-5; no reliable D call. V was cut by 0 bases and J by 6 bases, with 12 bases left in between. CDR1 and CDR2 from the germline V gene are MGHRA and YSYEKL. This CDR3 comprises 15 residues. The CDR3 loop reads CASSQERGAFQPQHF. CDR3 nucleotides: TGCGCCAGCAGCCAAGAACGGGGAGCCTTTCAGCCCCAGCATTTT.

This clonotype occurred many times. The CDR3 is CASSKVTPPGELFF. CDR3 DNA: TGTGCCAGCTCGAAAGTCACGCCCCCCGGGGAGCTGTTTTTT. The chain joins TRBV18 to TRBJ2-2; unclear D gene. V lost 6 bases and J lost 6, with 14 bases in between. Per the germline V gene, CDR1 is KGHSH and CDR2 is LQKENI. This CDR3 is 14 amino acids long.

A few counts support this clonotype. The chain links TRBV10-3 to TRBJ2-5; the D gene is possibly TRBD2 (6 bases). V lost 10 bases, J lost 5 bases, and 17 bases lay in between. This CDR3 region has 13 residues. Per the germline V gene, CDR1 is ENHRY and CDR2 is SYGVKD. CDR3 amino acids: CATRGTPRETQYF. In DNA, the CDR3 is TGTGCCACCCGGGGGACTCCGCGTGAGACCCAGTACTTC.

DNA of the CDR3: TGTGCCAGCAGTTACTGGGGTGCTGAAGCTTTCTTT. Amino acid sequence: CASSYWGAEAFF. V gene TRBV6-2 or TRBV6-3 combines with J gene TRBJ1-1, with unresolved D. CDR1 and CDR2 (germline): MNHEY, SVGEGT. Between the trimmed V and J ends, which lost 1 base and 6 bases, there was a span of 6 bases. The CDR3 contains 12 residues.

This clonotype was seen more than once but under ten times. The rearrangement links TRBV9 to TRBJ2-7; possible D gene TRBD2, 5 bases. The CDR3 is 16 amino acids. V lost 0 bases and J 2 bases, leaving 15 bases between the germline ends. CDR1 SGDLS and CDR2 YYNGEE come from the germline V gene. CDR3 in amino acids: CASSVEEGLNAYEQYF. CDR3 bases: TGTGCCAGCAGCGTAGAGGAAGGACTCAATGCCTACGAGCAGTACTTC.

This clonotype has just a few counts. The gene calls are TRBV7-2 and TRBJ2-4; unclear D gene. The V gene lost 7 bases and the J gene lost 1 base, with 8 bases spanning the gap. The germline V gene encodes CDR1 SGHTA and CDR2 FQGNSA. This CDR3 is 13 amino acids long. The CDR3 sequence: CASNQQAKNIQYF. The CDR3 coding sequence is TGTGCCAGCAACCAACAGGCCAAAAACATTCAGTACTTC.

The sample holds a few counts of this clonotype. This rearrangement joins TRBV7-2 to TRBJ2-2; TRBD1 aligns across 9 bases. V was pared by 5 bases and J by 13 bases, with 14 bases of the junction left unmatched. The CDR3 covers 15 residues. Germline lookup yields CDR1 SGHTA and CDR2 FQGNSA. CDR3 in DNA: TGTGCCAGCAGCCCACGAGACAGGGGGGTTTTCGTGCTGTTTTTT. Protein product: CASSPRDRGVFVLFF.

This clonotype has a single count. The V gene is TRBV7-2, the J gene TRBJ2-7; D may match TRBD1 or TRBD2 (6 bases each). Trimming shortened V by 5 bases and J by 3 bases, and 14 bases separated the two germline ends. The germline V gene encodes CDR1 SGHTA and CDR2 FQGNSA. The CDR3 is made up of 14 amino acids. CDR3 sequence reads: CASSRLGGLYEQYF. CDR3 coding DNA: TGTGCCAGCAGCCGCCTTGGGGGGCTCTACGAGCAGTACTTC.

The chain joins TRBV6-2 or TRBV6-3 to TRBJ1-1; 7 bases are a match to TRBD1. Germline loops: CDR1 MNHEY, CDR2 SVGEGT. V lost 2 bases and J lost 10; bases outside the gene matches: 4. The CDR3 covers 12 residues. As DNA, the CDR3 is TGTGCCAGCAGTTACGACAGGGTGCGAGCTTTCTTT. This sequence encodes CASSYDRVRAFF.